This TCR beta chain was found in a study of cytomegalovirus exposure and HLA in healthy donors. Study-level background: As an earlier analysis found, 150 million to 200 million T cells yielded approximately 110 million unique TCR beta sequences.

With 2 bases removed from V and 4 bases from J, the gap between germline ends came to 16 bases. This CDR3 comprises 16 residues. The germline V gene encodes CDR1 SGHTA and CDR2 FQGTGA. Overall study results and limits: A reported reduction in N-insertions relative to the roughly 700-donor mean was seen in an Asian-associated ancestry cluster in a later analysis. The study found most TCR sequences rare, yet found some public TCRs in many donors.

Amplification used 60 Vbeta primers and 13 Jbeta primers. In the source study's methods: Later, tens of millions of unique TCR beta chains were counted in an analysis, and roughly 11 million of them were shared. The repertoire was sequenced with immunoSEQ multiplex PCR; TCRdb's copy has only in-frame clones and lacks some. V and J calls and clone size are copied from that table; D and trimming were computed from the DNA. The repertoire includes roughly 190,000 clones, roughly 79% of them detected once, and less than 2% sits in the top ten. To note about this clone: The antigen is not known.

The sample comprised PBMCs. The chain has TRBV7-3 and TRBJ2-3; the D gene is possibly TRBD1 (5 bases). The sequence derives from a young woman in good health and CMV-seronegative. CDR3 residues: CASSLEGAQGPDTQYF. The CDR3 region has the DNA TGTGCCAGCAGCTTAGAAGGGGCGCAGGGCCCAGATACGCAGTATTTT.